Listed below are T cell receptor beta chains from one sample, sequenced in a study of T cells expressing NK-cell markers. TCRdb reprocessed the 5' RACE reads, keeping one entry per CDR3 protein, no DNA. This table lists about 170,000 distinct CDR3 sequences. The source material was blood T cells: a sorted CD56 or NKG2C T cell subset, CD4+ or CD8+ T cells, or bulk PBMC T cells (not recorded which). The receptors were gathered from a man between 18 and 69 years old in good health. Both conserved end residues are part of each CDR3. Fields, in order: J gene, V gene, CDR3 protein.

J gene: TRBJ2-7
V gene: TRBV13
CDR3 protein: CASSERGRYEQYF

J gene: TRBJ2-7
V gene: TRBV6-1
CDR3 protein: CASNAAGGLSEQYF

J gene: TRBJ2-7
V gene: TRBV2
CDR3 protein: CASSEVKGGKYEQYF

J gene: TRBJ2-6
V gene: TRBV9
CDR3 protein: CASSAHRWDVGSGANVLTF

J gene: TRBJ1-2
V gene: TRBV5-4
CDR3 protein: CASSYRGTNYGYTF

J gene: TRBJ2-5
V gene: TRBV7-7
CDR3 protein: CASSLGRGRYQETQYF

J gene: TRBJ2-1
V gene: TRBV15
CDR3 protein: CATSRVGGTYNEQFF

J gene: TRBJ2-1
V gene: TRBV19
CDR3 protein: CASSIARHNEQFF

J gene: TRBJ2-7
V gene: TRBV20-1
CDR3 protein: CSASHPGGFSYEQYF

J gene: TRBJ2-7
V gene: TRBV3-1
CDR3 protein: CASSRGGSEQYF

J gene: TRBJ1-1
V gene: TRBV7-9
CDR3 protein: CASSLSSPAEAFF

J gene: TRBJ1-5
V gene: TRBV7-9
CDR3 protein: CASSGGQGNQPQHF

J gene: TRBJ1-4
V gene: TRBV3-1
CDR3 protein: CASSHANPPTNEKLFF

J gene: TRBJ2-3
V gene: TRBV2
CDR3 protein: CASSEGIGLRGDTQYF

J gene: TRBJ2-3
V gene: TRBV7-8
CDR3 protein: CASSGFTGVTDTQYF

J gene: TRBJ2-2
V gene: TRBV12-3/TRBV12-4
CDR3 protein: CASSSGLAGAGGELFF

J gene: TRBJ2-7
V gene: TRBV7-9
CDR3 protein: CASSSGLAGGQYF

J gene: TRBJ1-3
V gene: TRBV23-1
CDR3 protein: CASRTTGLGNTIYF

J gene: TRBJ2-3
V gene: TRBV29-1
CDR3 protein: CSVEGDLGTDTQYF

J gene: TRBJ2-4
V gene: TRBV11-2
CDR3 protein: CASSLEFTGELAKNIQYF

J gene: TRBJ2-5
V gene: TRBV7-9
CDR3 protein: CASSSDTRETQYF

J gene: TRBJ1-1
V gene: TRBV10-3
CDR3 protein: CAIKEVNTEAFF

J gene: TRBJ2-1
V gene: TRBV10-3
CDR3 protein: CAISDPGQGANEQFF

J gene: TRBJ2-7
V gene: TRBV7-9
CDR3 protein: CASSVPGGDSYEQYF

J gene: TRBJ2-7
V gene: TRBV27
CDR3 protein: CASSLSGLEREQYF

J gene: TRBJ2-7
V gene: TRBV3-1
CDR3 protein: CASSRDRERTYEQYF

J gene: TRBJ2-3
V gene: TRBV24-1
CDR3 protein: CATSSGRITSTDTQYF

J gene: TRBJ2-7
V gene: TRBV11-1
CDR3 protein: CASSSGTGGRIKLSYEQYF

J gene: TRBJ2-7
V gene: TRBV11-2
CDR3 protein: CASSLSRGTYEQYF

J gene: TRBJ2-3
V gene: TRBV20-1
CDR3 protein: CSARVAETATDTQYF

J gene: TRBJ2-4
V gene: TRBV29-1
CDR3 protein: CSVVGHLKNIQYF

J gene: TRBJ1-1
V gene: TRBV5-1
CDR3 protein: CASSSGGTEAFF

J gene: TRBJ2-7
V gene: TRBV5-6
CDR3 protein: CASSDGTGVYEQYF

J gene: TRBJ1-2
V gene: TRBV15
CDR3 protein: CATSSGGANYGYTF

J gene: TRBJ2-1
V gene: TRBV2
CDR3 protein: CASSGAPSNEQFF

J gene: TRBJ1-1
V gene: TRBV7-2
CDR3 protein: CASSSGYTEAFF

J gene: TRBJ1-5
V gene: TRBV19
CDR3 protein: CASRTMRTGSNQPQHF

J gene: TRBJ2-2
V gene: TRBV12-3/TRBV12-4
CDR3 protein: CASRTVGNTGELFF

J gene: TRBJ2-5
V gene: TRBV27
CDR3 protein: CASSSMDETQYF

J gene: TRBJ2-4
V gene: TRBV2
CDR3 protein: CASSDRENIQYF